The 4 T cell receptor beta chains listed next were all sequenced from one sample in a study of T cell responses to AZD1222 COVID-19 vaccine. Sequenced by immunoSEQ multiplex PCR; TCRdb stores in-frame clones only, minus some. The sample lists approximately 80,000 clones, 87% occurring once. The material sequenced was peripheral blood, taken on day 0 of AZD1222 vaccination. Source of these receptors: an adult in good health.

The V call is TRBV19, the J call TRBJ1-1; no definite D call. The V gene's germline CDR1 is LNHDA and CDR2 SQIVND (reference sequence). The germline V and J ends were trimmed by 5 bases and 3 bases, with 16 bases remaining between them. The CDR3 loop spans 15 amino acids. DNA for the CDR3: TGTGCCAGTAGTCCGCTAACCGGGAGTTACACTGAAGCTTTCTTT. This gives the protein CASSPLTGSYTEAFF.

This sequence joins TRBV19 and TRBJ1-4; 8 bases agree with TRBD1. CDR3 size: 14 residues. Germline CDR1 and CDR2: LNHDA and SQIVND (reference sequence). V trimming: 6 bases; J trimming: 3 bases; junction bases outside the gene matches: 3. The CDR3 sequence: CASRRTGSNEKLFF. CDR3 coding DNA: TGTGCCAGTAGACGGACAGGGTCTAATGAAAAACTGTTTTTT.

This clone was recorded once. This chain uses TRBV14 with TRBJ1-2; 11 bases are shared with TRBD1. The length of the CDR3 is 15 residues. Germline lookup yields CDR1 SGHDN and CDR2 FVKESK. V was pared by 4 bases and J by 8 bases, with 9 bases of the junction left unmatched. Here the CDR3 reads CASSPPGTGGRGYTF. DNA for the CDR3: TGTGCCAGCAGCCCGCCCGGGACAGGGGGTAGGGGCTACACCTTC.

The chain links TRBV9 to TRBJ2-2, with D unresolved. In germline, CDR1 is SGDLS, CDR2 YYNGEE. The V end was cut by 0 bases, the J end by 0 bases, with 9 bases between. The CDR3 is made up of 16 amino acids. CDR3 sequence reads: CASSVAWSANTGELFF. In nucleotides, the CDR3 is TGTGCCAGCAGCGTAGCCTGGTCGGCGAACACCGGGGAGCTGTTTTTT.